The 24 T cell receptor beta chains below come from one sample, sequenced in a study of shared clonotypes between healthy human individuals. Assay: immunoSEQ multiplex PCR; the TCRdb copy retains only in-frame clones and omits some. The sample comprises around 1,900,000 clones, approximately 92% of which are singletons, and around 1.8% rests with the top ten. Selected positively for CCR7 and CD45RO-negative, naive CD8 cells excluded terminally differentiated effector memory CD45RA+ cells. Source material: naive CD8+ T cells from PBMCs. These receptor sequences come from a man aged 18 to 30 in good health. Some clones in this sample may be carry-over from other donors' samples.

A note on this clone: The same CDR3 also results from other DNA sequences found in this sample. This chain links TRBV5-6 with TRBJ2-2; D uncertain. This CDR3 has 12 residues. V lost 4 bases, J lost 6 bases, and 7 bases lay in between. CDR1 SGHDT and CDR2 YYEEEE come from the germline V gene. The CDR3 sequence is CASSPSSGELFF. For the CDR3, the DNA is TGTGCCAGCAGCCCAAGTTCCGGGGAGCTGTTTTTT.

The chain recombines TRBV14 with TRBJ2-3; D is unresolved. V dropped 0 bases and J dropped 2 bases, with 6 bases sitting between them. Germline loops: CDR1 SGHDN, CDR2 FVKESK. The CDR3 runs to 14 residues. This CDR3 is CASSQDEPTDTQYF. In DNA, the CDR3 is TGTGCCAGCAGCCAAGATGAGCCCACAGATACGCAGTATTTT.

The chain combines TRBV5-6 with TRBJ2-2, with no clear D. Germline V lookup: CDR1 SGHDT, CDR2 YYEEEE. CDR3 length: 13 residues. Trimming left V 1 base short and J 8 bases short, with 9 bases between. DNA for the CDR3: TGTGCCAGCAGCTTGCTAACTGAGGGGGAGCTGTTTTTT. Translated, it gives CASSLLTEGELFF.

This chain uses TRBV19 with TRBJ2-7, with 8 bases aligning to TRBD1. Germline CDR1 LNHDA, CDR2 SQIVND (reference sequence). CDR3 size: 15 residues. Germline trimming cut 5 bases from V and 1 base from J; bases unmatched to any gene: 7. In DNA form, the CDR3 reads TGTGCCAGTAGTCCGGGACAGGACCCTTCCTACGAGCAGTACTTC. It encodes CASSPGQDPSYEQYF.

This chain links TRBV29-1 with TRBJ2-3; 8 bases line up with TRBD1. This CDR3 contains 16 residues. V dropped 8 bases and J dropped 2; count of bases not matched to a gene: 15. Germline CDR1 SQVTM, CDR2 ANQGSEA. CDR3 in amino acids: CSFGSLDRVYTDTQYF. The CDR3 nucleotides are TGCAGCTTTGGCTCTTTGGACAGGGTATACACAGATACGCAGTATTTT.

The rearrangement uses TRBV5-1 and TRBJ2-7; the match to TRBD1 covers 8 bases. The CDR3 runs to 15 residues. Per the germline V gene, CDR1 is SGHRS and CDR2 is YFSETQ. Trimming removed 3 bases from V and 3 bases from J; junction bases left unmatched: 8. DNA for the CDR3: TGCGCCAGCAGCTCCCGGACAGGGAATCTCTACGAGCAGTACTTC. Translated, it gives CASSSRTGNLYEQYF.

The V call is TRBV28, the J call TRBJ1-5; D unresolved. CDR3 length: 14 residues. Germline CDR1 is MDHEN and CDR2 is SYDVKM. Trimming left V 5 bases short and J 6 bases short, with 14 bases between. This CDR3 reads CASSLTGLTQPQHF. The CDR3 nucleotides read TGTGCCAGCAGTCTCACCGGGCTGACTCAGCCCCAGCATTTT.

This clone has a single count. The chain employs TRBV7-9 and TRBJ1-5; 7 positions match TRBD1. CDR1 and CDR2 (germline): SEHNR, FQNEAQ (reference sequence). The CDR3 is made up of 14 amino acids. The V and J ends lost 3 bases and 7 bases, in that order; junction bases with no gene match: 6. The CDR3, as DNA: TGTGCCAGCAGCTTTTCAGGGGGAAGGCAGCCCCAGCATTTT. Protein product: CASSFSGGRQPQHF.

The V call is TRBV7-3, the J call TRBJ1-2; tentative D call: TRBD1 (5 bases). The ends were cut back, 3 bases at V and 2 bases at J, with 16 bases in the middle. CDR3 length equals 16 residues. Germline CDR1 SGHTA, CDR2 FQGTGA. The CDR3 protein is CASSLLLGGWNYGYTF. The CDR3 DNA sequence: TGTGCCAGCAGCTTGCTATTGGGGGGATGGAACTATGGCTACACCTTC.

The J gene is TRBJ1-5, the V gene TRBV2; the D gene is possibly TRBD1 (5 bases). This CDR3 region has 18 residues. Germline CDR1 SNHLY, CDR2 FYNNEI. Trimming pared 5 bases from V and 4 bases from J, leaving 24 bases between. CDR3 DNA: TGTGCCAGCAGTCTTAACGTCCTAGAGACAGTTACTAATCAGCCCCAGCATTTT. Translating gives CASSLNVLETVTNQPQHF.

The V gene is TRBV13, the J gene TRBJ2-2; 8 bases fit TRBD1. V dropped 5 bases and J dropped 0; count of bases not matched to a gene: 8. The CDR3 contains 17 residues. Looked up from germline, CDR1 is PRHDT and CDR2 is FYEKMQ (reference sequence). CDR3 sequence reads: CASSQDRTGTNTGELFF. The CDR3 DNA follows: TGTGCCAGCAGCCAGGATAGGACAGGGACGAACACCGGGGAGCTGTTTTTT.

As regards this clone: The sample has other DNA sequences that encode this CDR3 too. The J gene is TRBJ2-6, the V gene TRBV27; no reliable D call. Germline-derived CDR1 and CDR2 are MNHEY and SMNVEV (reference sequence). Trimming removed 0 bases from V and 2 bases from J, with 5 bases in between. This CDR3 contains 15 residues. The DNA for the CDR3 is TGTGCCAGCAGTTTATCTGGGGCTGGGGCCAACGTCCTGACTTTC. It encodes CASSLSGAGANVLTF.

The V and J genes are TRBV4-3 and TRBJ2-1; tentative D call: TRBD1 (5 bases). The V end lost 1 base, the J end lost 4 bases, and 11 bases lay between the germline ends. This CDR3 spans 15 amino acids. Germline-derived CDR1 and CDR2 are LGHNA and YSLEER. CDR3: CASSQGQSFYNEQFF. In nucleotides, the CDR3 is TGCGCCAGCAGCCAAGGACAGAGTTTTTACAATGAGCAGTTCTTC.

This clone occurred a few times. The J gene is TRBJ1-5, the V gene TRBV18; 7 positions match TRBD1. The germline CDR1 and CDR2 sequences are KGHSH and LQKENI. Germline trimming cut 3 bases from V and 6 bases from J; bases unmatched to any gene: 5. The CDR3 runs 14 residues. CDR3 DNA: TGTGCCAGCTCACCCGGGACAGTAAGTCAGCCCCAGCATTTT. It codes for CASSPGTVSQPQHF. Together with reference TRBV18 and TRBJ1-5, the CDR3 gives the full variable domain: NAGVMQNPRHLVRRRGQEARLRCSPMKGHSHVYWYRQLPEEGLKFMVYLQKENIIDESGMPKERFSAEFPKEGPSILRIQQVVRGDSAAYFCASSPGTVSQPQHFGDGTRLSIL.

The rearrangement joins TRBV27 to TRBJ1-2, with 7 bases that match TRBD1. Germline loops: CDR1 MNHEY, CDR2 SMNVEV (reference sequence). The ends lost 6 bases at V and 7 bases at J; junction bases unmatched: 5. The CDR3 is 12 residues long. The CDR3 DNA follows: TGTGCCAGCAGGAGGACAGGCAGTGGCTACACCTTC. As protein: CASRRTGSGYTF.

The chain is built from TRBV9 and TRBJ2-1; 7 bases are a match to TRBD2. V was pared by 0 bases and J by 4 bases, with 7 bases of the junction left unmatched. Germline-derived CDR1 and CDR2 are SGDLS and YYNGEE. The CDR3 covers 16 residues. CDR3 loop: CASSVGRMRGYNEQFF. In nucleotides, the CDR3 is TGTGCCAGCAGCGTAGGCCGAATGCGGGGGTACAATGAGCAGTTCTTC.

This clone was recorded only once. The rearrangement uses TRBV7-9 and TRBJ2-1, with a tentative D call TRBD2 (5 bases). CDR1 SEHNR and CDR2 FQNEAQ come from the germline V gene (reference sequence). Trimming left V 4 bases short and J 0 bases short, with 13 bases between. The CDR3 consists of 16 residues. CDR3 sequence reads: CASSSPLESSYNEQFF. For the CDR3, the DNA is TGTGCCAGCAGCTCACCACTAGAGAGCTCCTACAATGAGCAGTTCTTC.

The chain has TRBV11-2 and TRBJ2-5; D gene unclear. CDR3 length: 15 amino acids. The V and J ends lost 7 bases and 1 base respectively, with 16 bases between them. The V gene's germline CDR1 is SGHAT and CDR2 FQNNGV. CDR3 coding DNA: TGTGCCAGCAAGATCCAGGCTGGGGTCCAAGAGACCCAGTACTTC. Its translation: CASKIQAGVQETQYF.

This clone was recorded once. The chain recombines TRBV9 with TRBJ2-1, with 7 nucleotides matching TRBD2. The CDR3 extends over 17 amino acids. The J segment lost 9 bases and the V segment lost 0 bases, leaving 15 bases of the junction unmatched. The germline V gene has CDR1 SGDLS and CDR2 YYNGEE. The CDR3 DNA is TGTGCCAGCAGCGTAGGGACCCCTTCGCTTGGGGGGGGTGAGCAGTTCTTC. It encodes CASSVGTPSLGGGEQFF.

This clone was counted a single time. J is TRBJ2-5 and V is TRBV7-8; D is unresolved. The V gene's germline CDR1 is SGHVS and CDR2 FQNEAQ. V lost 4 bases and J lost 11, with 11 bases in between. This CDR3 is 11 amino acids long. The CDR3 loop is CASSSTLVQYF. CDR3 DNA: TGTGCCAGCAGCTCCACACTGGTTCAGTACTTC. The entire variable domain, with the rest obtained from reference TRBV7-8 and TRBJ2-5, is as follows: GAGVSQSPRYKVAKRGQDVALRCDPISGHVSLFWYQQALGQGPEFLTYFQNEAQLDKSGLPSDRFFAERPEGSVSTLKIQRTQQEDSAVYLCASSSTLVQYFGPGTRLLVL.

The chain joins TRBV18 to TRBJ2-5; D is ambiguous. The CDR3 loop spans 13 amino acids. Trimming stripped 4 bases from V and 3 bases from J, with 9 bases between. Germline CDR1 KGHSH, CDR2 LQKENI. The CDR3 sequence is CASSRVSKETQYF. The CDR3 bases are TGTGCCAGCTCACGAGTCAGCAAAGAGACCCAGTACTTC.

This chain joins TRBV10-3 and TRBJ2-1; D might be TRBD2 (6 bases). The CDR3 is made up of 18 amino acids. Trimming shortened V by 3 bases and J by 3 bases, and 21 bases separated the two germline ends. Germline V CDR1 and CDR2: ENHRY, SYGVKD. The CDR3, as DNA: TGTGCCATCAGTGAAATGTCGTCGGGAGAGAGTTTCTACAATGAGCAGTTCTTC. Residues: CAISEMSSGESFYNEQFF.

The V and J genes are TRBV4-1 and TRBJ1-4, with D maybe TRBD1 (6 bases). Germline V lookup: CDR1 MGHRA, CDR2 YSYEKL. The CDR3 extends over 16 amino acids. Between the trimmed V and J ends, which lost 4 bases and 0 bases, there was a span of 12 bases. In nucleotides, the CDR3 is TGCGCCAGCAGCCTCCGAACAGGGCCAACTAATGAAAAACTGTTTTTT. Translated: CASSLRTGPTNEKLFF.

About this clone: A junction end diverges from the germline sequence, so it may reflect a read error. The chain is built from TRBV2 and TRBJ2-3; D perhaps matches TRBD1 (6 bases). Germline CDR1 and CDR2: SNHLY and FYNNEI. This CDR3 spans 11 amino acids. CDR3 protein: CASSELGTSGF. As DNA, the CDR3 is TGTGCCAGCAGTGAACTCGGGACATCTGGTTTT.